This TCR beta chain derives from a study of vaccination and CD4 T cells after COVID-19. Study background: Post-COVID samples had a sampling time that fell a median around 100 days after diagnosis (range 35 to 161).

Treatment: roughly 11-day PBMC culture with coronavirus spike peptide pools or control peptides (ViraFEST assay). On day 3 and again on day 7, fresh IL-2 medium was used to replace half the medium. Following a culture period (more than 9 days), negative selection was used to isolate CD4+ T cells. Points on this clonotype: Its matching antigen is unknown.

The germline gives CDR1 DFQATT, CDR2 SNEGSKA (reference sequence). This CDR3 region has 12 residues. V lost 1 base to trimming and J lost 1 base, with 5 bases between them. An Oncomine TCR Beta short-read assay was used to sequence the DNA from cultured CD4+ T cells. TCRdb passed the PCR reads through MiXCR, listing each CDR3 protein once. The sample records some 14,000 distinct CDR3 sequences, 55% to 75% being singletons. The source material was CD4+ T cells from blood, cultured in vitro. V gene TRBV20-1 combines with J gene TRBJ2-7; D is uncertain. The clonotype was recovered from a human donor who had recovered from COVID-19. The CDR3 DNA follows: TGCAGTGCTAGAGCGGTATCCTACGAGCAGTACTTC. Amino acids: CSARAVSYEQYF.